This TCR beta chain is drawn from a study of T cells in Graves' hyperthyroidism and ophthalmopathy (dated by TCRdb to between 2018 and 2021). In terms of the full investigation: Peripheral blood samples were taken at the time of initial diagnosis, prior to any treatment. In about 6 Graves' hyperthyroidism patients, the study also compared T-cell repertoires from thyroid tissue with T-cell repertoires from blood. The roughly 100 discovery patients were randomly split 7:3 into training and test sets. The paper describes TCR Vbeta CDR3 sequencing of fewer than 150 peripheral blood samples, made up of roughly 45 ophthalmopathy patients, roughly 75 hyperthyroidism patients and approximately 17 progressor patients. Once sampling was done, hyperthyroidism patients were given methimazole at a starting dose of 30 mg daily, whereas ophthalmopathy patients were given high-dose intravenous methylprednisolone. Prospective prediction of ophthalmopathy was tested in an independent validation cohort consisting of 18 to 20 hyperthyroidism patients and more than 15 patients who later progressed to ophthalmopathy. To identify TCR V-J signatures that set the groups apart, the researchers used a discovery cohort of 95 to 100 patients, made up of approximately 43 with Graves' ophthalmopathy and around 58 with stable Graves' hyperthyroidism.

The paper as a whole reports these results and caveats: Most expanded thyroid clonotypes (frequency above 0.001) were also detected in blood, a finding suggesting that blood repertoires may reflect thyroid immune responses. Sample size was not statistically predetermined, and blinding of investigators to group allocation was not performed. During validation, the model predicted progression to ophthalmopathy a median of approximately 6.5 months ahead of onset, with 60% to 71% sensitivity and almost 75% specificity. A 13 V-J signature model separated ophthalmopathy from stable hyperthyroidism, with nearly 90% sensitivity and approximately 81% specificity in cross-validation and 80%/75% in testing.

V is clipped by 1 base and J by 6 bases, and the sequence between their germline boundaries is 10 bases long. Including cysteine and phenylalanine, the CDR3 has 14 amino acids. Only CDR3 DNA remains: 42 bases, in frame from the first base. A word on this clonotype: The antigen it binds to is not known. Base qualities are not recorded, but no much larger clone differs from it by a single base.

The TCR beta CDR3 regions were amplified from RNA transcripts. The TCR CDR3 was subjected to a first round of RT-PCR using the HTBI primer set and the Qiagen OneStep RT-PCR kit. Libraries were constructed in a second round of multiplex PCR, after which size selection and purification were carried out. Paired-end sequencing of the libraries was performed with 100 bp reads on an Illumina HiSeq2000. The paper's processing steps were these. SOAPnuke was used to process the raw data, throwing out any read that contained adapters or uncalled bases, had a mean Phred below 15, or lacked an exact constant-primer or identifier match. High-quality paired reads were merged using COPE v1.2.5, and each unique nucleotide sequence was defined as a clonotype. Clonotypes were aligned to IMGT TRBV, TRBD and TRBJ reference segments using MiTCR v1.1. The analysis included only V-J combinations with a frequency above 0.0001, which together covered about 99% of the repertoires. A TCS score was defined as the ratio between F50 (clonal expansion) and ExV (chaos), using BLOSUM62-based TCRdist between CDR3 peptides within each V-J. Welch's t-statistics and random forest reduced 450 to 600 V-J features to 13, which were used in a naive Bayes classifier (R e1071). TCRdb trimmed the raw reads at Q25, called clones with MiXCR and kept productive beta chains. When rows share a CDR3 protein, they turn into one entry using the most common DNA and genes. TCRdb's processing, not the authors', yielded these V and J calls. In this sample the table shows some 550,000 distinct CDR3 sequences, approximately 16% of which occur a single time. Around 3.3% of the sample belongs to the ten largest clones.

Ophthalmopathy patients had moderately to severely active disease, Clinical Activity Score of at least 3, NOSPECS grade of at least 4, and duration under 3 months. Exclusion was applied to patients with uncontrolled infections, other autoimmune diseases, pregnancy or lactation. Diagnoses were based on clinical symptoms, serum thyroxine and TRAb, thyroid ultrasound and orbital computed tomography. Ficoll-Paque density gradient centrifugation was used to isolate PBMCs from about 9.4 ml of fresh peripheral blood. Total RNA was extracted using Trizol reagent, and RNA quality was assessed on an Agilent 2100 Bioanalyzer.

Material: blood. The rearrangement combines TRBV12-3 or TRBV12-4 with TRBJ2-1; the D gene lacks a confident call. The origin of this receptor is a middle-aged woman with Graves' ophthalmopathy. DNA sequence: TGTGCCAGCAGTTTAGGGCAGTTTACCAATGAGCAGTTCTTC. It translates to CASSLGQFTNEQFF.